This T cell receptor beta chain was found in a study of cytomegalovirus exposure and HLA in healthy donors. Study-level points and caveats: Rarity characterized most TCR sequences, yet some public TCRs appeared in many donors.

PCR amplification relied on 60 Vbeta primers (plus 13 Jbeta primers). Data came from immunoSEQ multiplex PCR; TCRdb stores just in-frame clones and leaves some out. The sample records some 50,000 clones, roughly 72% being singletons. Concerning this clone: The target antigen is unknown.

The V gene end was trimmed by 6 bases and the J gene end by 1 base; junction bases not matched to a gene: 16. Looked up from germline, CDR1 is MGHRA and CDR2 is YSYEKL. This CDR3 has 19 amino acids. This receptor was obtained from a woman aged 45-60 years in good health and CMV-seropositive. Input material: PBMCs. This chain uses TRBV4-1 with TRBJ2-1; 9 nucleotides agree with TRBD2. In nucleotides, the CDR3 is TGCGCCAGCAGGCCCTCCGAGCGGGGGGCCTTTTCTTCCTACAATGAGCAGTTCTTC. Its translation is CASRPSERGAFSSYNEQFF.